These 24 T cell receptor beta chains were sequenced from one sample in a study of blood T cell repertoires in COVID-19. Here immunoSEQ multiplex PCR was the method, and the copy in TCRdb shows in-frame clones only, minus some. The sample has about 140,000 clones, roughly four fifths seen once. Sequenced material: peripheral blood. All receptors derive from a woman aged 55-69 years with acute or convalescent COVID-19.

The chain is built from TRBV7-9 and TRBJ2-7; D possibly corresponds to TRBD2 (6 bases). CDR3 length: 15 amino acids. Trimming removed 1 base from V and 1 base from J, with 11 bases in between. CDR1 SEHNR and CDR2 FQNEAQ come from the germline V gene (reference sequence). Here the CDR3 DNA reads TGTGCCAGCAGCTTAGGGGGTAGCGGTTCCTACGAGCAGTACTTC. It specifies CASSLGGSGSYEQYF.

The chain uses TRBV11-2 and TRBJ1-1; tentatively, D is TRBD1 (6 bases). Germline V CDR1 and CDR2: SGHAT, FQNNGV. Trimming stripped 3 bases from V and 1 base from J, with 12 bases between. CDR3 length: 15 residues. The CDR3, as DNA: TGTGCCAGCAGCTTGGGGGCGAGGGCGAACACTGAAGCTTTCTTT. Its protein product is CASSLGARANTEAFF.

The CDR3 coding sequence is TGTGCCAGCAGCTTGCCAGGGGGACGAGGCGAGCAGTACTTC. Its translation: CASSLPGGRGEQYF. This sequence joins TRBV7-9 and TRBJ2-7; 7 bases line up with TRBD1. Losses at the gene ends were 3 bases for V and 6 bases for J; bases not matched to a gene: 8. There are 14 residues in the CDR3. Germline loops: CDR1 SEHNR, CDR2 FQNEAQ (reference sequence).

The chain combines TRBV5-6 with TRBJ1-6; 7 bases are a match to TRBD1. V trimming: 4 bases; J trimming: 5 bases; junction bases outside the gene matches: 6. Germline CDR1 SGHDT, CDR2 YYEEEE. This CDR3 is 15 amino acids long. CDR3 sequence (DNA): TGTGCCAGCAGCAAGGGACAGAATAATAATTCACCCCTCCACTTT. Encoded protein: CASSKGQNNNSPLHF.

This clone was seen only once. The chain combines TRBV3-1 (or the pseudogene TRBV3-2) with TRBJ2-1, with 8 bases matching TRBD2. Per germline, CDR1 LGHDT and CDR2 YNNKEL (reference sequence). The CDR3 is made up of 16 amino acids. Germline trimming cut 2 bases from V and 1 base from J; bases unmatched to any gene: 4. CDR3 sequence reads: CASSQIAGKSYNEQFF. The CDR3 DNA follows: TGTGCCAGCAGCCAAATAGCGGGAAAATCCTACAATGAGCAGTTCTTC.

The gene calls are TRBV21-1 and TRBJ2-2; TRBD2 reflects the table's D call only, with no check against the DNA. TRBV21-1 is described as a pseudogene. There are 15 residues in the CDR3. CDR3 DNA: TGTGCCAGCAGCAAAAGGAGCGGGAGGGCCGGGGAGCTGTTTTTT. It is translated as CASSKRSGRAGELFF.

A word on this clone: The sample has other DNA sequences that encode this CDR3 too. DNA of the CDR3: TGCGCCAGCAGCTCCGGACAGGGGACCTACGAGCAGTACTTC. Translated: CASSSGQGTYEQYF. The chain carries TRBV5-1 and TRBJ2-7; 9 nucleotides agree with TRBD1. The CDR3 length is 14 residues. Per germline, CDR1 SGHRS and CDR2 YFSETQ. The trim removed 3 bases at V and 2 bases at J, leaving 3 bases unmatched.

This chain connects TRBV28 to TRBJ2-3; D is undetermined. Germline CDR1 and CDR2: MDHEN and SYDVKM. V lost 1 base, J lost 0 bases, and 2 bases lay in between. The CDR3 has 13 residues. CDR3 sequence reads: CASSLSSTDTQYF. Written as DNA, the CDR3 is TGTGCCAGCAGTTTATCAAGCACAGATACGCAGTATTTT.

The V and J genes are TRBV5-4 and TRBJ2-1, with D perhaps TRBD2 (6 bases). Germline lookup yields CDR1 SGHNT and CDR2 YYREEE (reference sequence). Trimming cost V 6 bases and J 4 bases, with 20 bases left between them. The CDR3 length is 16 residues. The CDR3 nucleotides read TGTGCCAGCACCATTGGGGACTCCGGTGGGTACAATGAGCAGTTCTTC. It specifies CASTIGDSGGYNEQFF.

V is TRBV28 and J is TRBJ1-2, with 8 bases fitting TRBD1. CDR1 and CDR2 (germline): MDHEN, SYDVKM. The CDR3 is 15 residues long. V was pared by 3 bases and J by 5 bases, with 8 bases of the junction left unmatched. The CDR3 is CASSFGDRKVYGYTF. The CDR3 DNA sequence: TGTGCCAGCAGTTTTGGGGACAGGAAGGTTTATGGCTACACCTTC.

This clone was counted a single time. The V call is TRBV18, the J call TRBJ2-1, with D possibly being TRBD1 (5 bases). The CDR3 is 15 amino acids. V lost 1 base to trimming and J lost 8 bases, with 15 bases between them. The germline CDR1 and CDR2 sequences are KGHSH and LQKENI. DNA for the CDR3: TGTGCCAGCTCACCACGTCAGGGTAAGAACGATGAGCAGTTCTTC. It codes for CASSPRQGKNDEQFF.

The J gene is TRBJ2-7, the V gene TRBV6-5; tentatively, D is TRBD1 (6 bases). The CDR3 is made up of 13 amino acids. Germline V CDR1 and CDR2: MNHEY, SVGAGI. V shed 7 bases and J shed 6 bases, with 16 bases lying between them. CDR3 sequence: CASTEDSGLEQYF. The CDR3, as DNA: TGTGCCAGCACGGAGGACAGTGGGCTCGAGCAGTACTTC.

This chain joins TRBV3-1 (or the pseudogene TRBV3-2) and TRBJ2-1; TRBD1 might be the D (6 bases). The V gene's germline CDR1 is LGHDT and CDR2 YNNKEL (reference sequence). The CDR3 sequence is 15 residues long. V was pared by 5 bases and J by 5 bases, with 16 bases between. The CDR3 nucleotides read TGTGCCAGCAGCACCCGACAGGTTATCCACAATGAGCAGTTCTTC. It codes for CASSTRQVIHNEQFF.

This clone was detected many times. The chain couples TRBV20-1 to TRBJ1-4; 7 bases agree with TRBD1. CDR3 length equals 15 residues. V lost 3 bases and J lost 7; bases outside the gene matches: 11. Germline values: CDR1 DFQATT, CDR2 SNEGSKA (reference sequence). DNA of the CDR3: TGCAGTGCTAGTGACGAAGGGGGCGCAAGTGAAAAACTGTTTTTT. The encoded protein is CSASDEGGASEKLFF.

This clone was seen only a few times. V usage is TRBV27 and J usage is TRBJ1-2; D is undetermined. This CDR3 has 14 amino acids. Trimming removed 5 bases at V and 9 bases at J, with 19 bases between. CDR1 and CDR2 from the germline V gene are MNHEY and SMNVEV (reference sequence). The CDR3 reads CASSPASRVESYTF. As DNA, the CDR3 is TGTGCCAGCAGTCCGGCAAGCCGGGTTGAGAGCTACACCTTC.

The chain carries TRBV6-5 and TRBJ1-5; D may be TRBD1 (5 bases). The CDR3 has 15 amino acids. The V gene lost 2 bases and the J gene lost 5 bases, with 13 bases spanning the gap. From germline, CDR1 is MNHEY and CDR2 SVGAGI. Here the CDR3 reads CASSYESGGYQPQHF. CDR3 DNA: TGTGCCAGCAGTTACGAGTCGGGGGGATATCAGCCCCAGCATTTT.

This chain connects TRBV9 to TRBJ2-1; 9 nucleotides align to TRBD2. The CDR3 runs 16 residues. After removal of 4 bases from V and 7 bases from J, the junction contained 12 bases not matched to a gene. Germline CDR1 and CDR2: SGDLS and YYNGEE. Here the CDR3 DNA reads TGTGCCAGCAGCCTCCGGGGGACTAGCACCAAGAATGAGCAGTTCTTC. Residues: CASSLRGTSTKNEQFF.

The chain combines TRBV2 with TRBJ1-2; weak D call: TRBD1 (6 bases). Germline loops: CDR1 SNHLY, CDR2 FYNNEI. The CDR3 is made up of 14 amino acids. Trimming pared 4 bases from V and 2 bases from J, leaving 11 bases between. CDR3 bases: TGTGCCAGCAGTGTAAGTGGGACAAACTATGGCTACACCTTC. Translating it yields CASSVSGTNYGYTF.

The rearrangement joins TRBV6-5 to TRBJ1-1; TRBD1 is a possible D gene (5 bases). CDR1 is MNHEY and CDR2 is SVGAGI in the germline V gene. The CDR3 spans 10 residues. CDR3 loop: CAAGGEEAFF. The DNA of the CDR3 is TGTGCGGCCGGGGGGGAGGAAGCTTTCTTT.

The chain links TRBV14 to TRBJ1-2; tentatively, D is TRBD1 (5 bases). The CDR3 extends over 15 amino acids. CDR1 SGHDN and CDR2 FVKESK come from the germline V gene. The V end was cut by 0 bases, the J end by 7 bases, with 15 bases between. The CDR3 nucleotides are TGTGCCAGCAGCCAAGATGCAGGGTCTCTATTTGGCTACACCTTC. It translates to CASSQDAGSLFGYTF.

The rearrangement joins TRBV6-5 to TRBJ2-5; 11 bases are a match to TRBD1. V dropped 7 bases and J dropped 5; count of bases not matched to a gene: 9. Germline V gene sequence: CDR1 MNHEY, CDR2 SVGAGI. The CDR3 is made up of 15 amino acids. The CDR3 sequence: CASISGTGGLETQYF. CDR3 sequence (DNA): TGTGCCAGCATTTCCGGGACAGGGGGGTTGGAGACCCAGTACTTC.

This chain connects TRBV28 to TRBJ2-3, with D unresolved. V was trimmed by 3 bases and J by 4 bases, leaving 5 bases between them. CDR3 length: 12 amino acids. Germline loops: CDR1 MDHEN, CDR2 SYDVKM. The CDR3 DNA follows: TGTGCCAGCAGTTTCGCGGCAGATACGCAGTATTTT. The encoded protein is CASSFAADTQYF.

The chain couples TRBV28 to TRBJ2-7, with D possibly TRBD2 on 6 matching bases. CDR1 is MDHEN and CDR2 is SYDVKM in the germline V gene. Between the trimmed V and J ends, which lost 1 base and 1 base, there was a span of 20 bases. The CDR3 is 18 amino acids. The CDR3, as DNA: TGTGCCAGCAGTTTATCCCCCCTGTTTAGGGAGGATTCCTACGAGCAGTACTTC. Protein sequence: CASSLSPLFREDSYEQYF.

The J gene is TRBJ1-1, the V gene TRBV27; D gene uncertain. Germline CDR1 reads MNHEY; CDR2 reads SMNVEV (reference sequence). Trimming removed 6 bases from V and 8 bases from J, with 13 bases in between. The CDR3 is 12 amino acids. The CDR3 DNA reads TGTGCCAGCAGCCAATTCGGCGGCGAAGCTTTCTTT. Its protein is CASSQFGGEAFF.